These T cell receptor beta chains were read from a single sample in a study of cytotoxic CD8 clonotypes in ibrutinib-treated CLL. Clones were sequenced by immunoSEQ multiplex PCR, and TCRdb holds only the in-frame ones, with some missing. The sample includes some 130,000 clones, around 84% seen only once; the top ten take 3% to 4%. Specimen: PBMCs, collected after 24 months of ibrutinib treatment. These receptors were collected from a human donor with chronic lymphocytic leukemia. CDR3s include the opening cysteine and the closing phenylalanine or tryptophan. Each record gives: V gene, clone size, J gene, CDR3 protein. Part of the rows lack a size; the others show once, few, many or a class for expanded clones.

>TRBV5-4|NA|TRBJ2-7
CASSQDGIYEQYF
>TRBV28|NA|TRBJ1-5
CASYTYGTGFYSNQPQHF
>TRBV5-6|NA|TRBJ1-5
CASSLQGTQPQHF
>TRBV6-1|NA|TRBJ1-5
CASRTLGPHNQPQHF
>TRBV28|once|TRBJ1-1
CASRFTGRWSEAFF
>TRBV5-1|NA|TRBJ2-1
CASRPGTEIDEQFF
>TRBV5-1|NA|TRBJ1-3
CASSLAGASLGNTIYF
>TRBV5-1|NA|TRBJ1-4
CASSSGTGGGSEKLFF
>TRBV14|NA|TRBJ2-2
CASSPETSGIRARPGELFF
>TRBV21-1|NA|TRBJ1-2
CASSKAREANYGYTF
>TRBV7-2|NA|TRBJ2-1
CASSLREVLYNEQFF
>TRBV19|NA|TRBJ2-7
CASSANPPGQGRDGYEQYF
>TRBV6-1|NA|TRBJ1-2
CASSETQVYGYTF
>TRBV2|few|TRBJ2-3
CASSWSGGHSTDTQYF
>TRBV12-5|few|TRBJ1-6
CASGLDGGYHRSSYNSPLHF
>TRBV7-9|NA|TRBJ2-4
CASSFSGTNLAKNIQYF
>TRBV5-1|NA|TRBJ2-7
CASSFRGQVNEQYF
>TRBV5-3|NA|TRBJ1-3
CARSLDRGSGNTIYF
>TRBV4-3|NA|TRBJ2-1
CASSPDAASYNEQFF
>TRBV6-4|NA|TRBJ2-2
CASSRDSMNTGELFF
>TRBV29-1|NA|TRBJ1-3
CSVVGATGGSGNTIYF
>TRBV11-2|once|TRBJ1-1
CASSNRAGETEAFF
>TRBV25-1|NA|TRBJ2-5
CASSEPGGYQETQYF
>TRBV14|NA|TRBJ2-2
CASSQVRRVTGELFF
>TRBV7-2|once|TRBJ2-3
CASSFRLAAGFVDTQYF
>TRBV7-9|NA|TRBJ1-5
CASSWDYSNQPQHF
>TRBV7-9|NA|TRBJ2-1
CASSLAQTGVYNEQFF
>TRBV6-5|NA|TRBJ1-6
CASSRGQDNSPLHF
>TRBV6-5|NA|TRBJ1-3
CASSYVTPNSGNTIYF
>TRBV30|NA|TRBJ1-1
CAWRAKFKVNTEAFF
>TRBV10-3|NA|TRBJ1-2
CAISEPGGVLGYTF
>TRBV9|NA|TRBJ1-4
CASSVEAGAGDTNNEKLFF
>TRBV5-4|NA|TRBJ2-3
CASSPTVGTDTQYF
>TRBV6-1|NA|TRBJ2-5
CASSEFKGGQSRETQYF
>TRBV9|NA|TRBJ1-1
CASGETGGKNTEAFF
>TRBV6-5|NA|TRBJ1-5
CASSYRGRGNQPQHF
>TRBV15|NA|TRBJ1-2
CATSNPGPRGFYGYTF
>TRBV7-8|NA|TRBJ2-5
CASSLGWQNQETQYF
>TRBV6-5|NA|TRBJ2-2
CASRRRINGELFF
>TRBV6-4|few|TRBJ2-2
CASSEGGLTGELFF
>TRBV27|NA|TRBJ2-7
CASSEWREQYF
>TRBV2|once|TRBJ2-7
CASSRLTGAPLEQYF
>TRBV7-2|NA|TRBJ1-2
CASSEQGGNYGYTF
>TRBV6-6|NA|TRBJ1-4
CASSPSGVRKLFF
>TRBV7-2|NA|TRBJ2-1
CASSLWQGRYNEQFF
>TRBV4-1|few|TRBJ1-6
CASSSWTDPNSPLHF
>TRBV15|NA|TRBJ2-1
CATSSPTAGLNEQFF